This entry lists 3 T cell receptor beta chains sequenced from one sample in a study of OX40 agonist ivuxolimab in advanced cancers. TCRdb's table, derived via immunoSEQ multiplex PCR, lists solely in-frame clones and lacks some. The repertoire consists of tens of thousands of clones, with over 70% occurring once and the leading ten covering under 8.5%. The input for sequencing was CD4+ or CD8+ T cells sorted from blood, taken in a trial of the OX40 agonist ivuxolimab. These receptors all come from an adult with an advanced solid tumor such as melanoma, head and neck, liver or kidney cancer.

This chain uses TRBV18 with TRBJ2-5; D gene uncertain. This CDR3 contains 13 residues. The germline CDR1 and CDR2 sequences are KGHSH and LQKENI. Trimming removed 3 bases at V and 5 bases at J, with 10 bases between. The CDR3 region has the DNA TGTGCCAGCTCACCCGGTGTCAGGGAGACCCAGTACTTC. Its translation is CASSPGVRETQYF.

This chain connects TRBV6-5 to TRBJ1-2; a possible D gene is TRBD1 (5 bases). Germline V gene lookup returns CDR1 MNHEY and CDR2 SVGAGI. Trimming took off 5 bases at V and 2 bases at J, with 9 bases between the two ends. CDR3 size: 13 residues. CDR3 sequence (DNA): TGTGCCAGCAGTGAACAGGAAAACTATGGCTACACCTTC. This encodes CASSEQENYGYTF.

This clone was seen repeatedly, ten times or more. The chain has TRBV19 and TRBJ2-7, with 8 bases lining up with TRBD1. CDR1 and CDR2 from the germline V gene are LNHDA and SQIVND (reference sequence). The trim removed 3 bases at V and 0 bases at J, leaving 1 base unmatched. The CDR3 consists of 14 residues. CDR3 bases: TGTGCCAGTAGTATCACAGGGGGCTCCTACGAGCAGTACTTC. Residues: CASSITGGSYEQYF.